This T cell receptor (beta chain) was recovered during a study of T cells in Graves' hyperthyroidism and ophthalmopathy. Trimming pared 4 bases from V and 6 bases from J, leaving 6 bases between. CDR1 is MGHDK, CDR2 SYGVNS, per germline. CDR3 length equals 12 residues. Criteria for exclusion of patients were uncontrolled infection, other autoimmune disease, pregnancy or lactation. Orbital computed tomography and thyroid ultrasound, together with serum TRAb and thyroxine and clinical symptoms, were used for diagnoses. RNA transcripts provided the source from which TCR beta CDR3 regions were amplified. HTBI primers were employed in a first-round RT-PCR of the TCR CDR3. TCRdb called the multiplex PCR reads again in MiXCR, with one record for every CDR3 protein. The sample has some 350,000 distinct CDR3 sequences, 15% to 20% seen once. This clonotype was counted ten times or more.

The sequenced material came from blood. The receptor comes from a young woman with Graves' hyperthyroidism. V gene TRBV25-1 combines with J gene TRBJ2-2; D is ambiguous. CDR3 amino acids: CASSVSSGELFF. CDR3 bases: TGTGCCAGCAGTGTTAGTTCCGGGGAGCTGTTTTTT.